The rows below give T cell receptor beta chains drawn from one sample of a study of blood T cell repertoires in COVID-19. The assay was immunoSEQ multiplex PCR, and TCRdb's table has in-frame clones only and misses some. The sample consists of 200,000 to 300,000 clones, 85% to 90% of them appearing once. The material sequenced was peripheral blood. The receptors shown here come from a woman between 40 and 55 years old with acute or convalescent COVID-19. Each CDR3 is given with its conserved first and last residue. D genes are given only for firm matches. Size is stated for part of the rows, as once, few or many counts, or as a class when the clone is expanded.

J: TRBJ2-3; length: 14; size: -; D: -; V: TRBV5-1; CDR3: CASSLEPSTDTQYF; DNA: TGCGCCAGCAGCTTGGAGCCTAGCACAGATACGCAGTATTTT
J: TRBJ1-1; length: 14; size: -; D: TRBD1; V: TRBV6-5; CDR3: CASSYGTGGFEAFF; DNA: TGTGCCAGCAGTTATGGGACAGGGGGTTTTGAAGCTTTCTTT
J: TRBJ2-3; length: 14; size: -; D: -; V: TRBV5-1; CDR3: CASSLGQSTDTQYF; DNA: TGCGCCAGCAGCTTGGGACAGTCCACAGATACGCAGTATTTT
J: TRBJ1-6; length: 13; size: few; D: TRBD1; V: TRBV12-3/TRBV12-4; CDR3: CASSSDRASPLHF; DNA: TGTGCCAGCAGTTCGGACAGGGCTTCACCCCTCCACTTT
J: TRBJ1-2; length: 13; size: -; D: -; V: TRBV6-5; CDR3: CASSLIPNYGYTF; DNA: TGTGCCAGCAGTCTAATACCTAACTATGGCTACACCTTC
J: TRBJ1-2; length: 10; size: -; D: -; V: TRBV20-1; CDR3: CSARSYGYTF; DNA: TGCAGTGCTAGATCATATGGCTACACCTTC
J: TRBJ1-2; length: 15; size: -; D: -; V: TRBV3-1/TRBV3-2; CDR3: CASSQDGGDLYGYTF; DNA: TGTGCCAGCAGCCAAGATGGGGGGGACCTCTATGGCTACACCTTC
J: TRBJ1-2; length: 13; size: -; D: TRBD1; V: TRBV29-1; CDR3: CSVETGGSHGYTF; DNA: TGCAGCGTGGAGACAGGGGGCTCTCATGGCTACACCTTC
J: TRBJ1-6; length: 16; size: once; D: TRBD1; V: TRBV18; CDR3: CASSLGTGGIDSPLHF; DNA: TGTGCCAGCTCACTTGGGACAGGGGGCATCGACTCACCCCTCCACTTT
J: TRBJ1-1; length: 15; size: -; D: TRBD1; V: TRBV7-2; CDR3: CASSLAGQSSIVSRF; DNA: TGTGCCAGCAGCTTAGCGGGACAGTCCTCGATAGTAAGTCGGTTT
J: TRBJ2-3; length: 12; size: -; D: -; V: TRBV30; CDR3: CAWSRGLDTQYF; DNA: TGTGCCTGGAGTAGGGGGTTAGATACGCAGTATTTT
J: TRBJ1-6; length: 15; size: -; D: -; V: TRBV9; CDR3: CASSVGGAANSPLHF; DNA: TGTGCCAGCAGCGTAGGAGGTGCCGCTAATTCACCCCTCCACTTT
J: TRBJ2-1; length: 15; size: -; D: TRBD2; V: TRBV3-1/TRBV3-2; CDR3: CASGPKRGGGDEQFF; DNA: TGTGCCAGCGGACCCAAGCGGGGGGGCGGCGATGAGCAGTTCTTC
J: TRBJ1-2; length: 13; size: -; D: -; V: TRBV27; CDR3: CASSLSRNYGYTF; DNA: TGTGCCAGCAGTTTATCCAGGAACTATGGCTACACCTTC
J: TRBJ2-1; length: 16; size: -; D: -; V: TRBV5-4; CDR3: CASSLALGVSYNEQFF; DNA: TGTGCCAGCAGCTTGGCGCTAGGGGTGTCCTACAATGAGCAGTTCTTC
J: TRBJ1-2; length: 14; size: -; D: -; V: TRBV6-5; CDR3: CASSYLGGGYGYTF; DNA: TGTGCCAGCAGTTACCTCGGGGGGGGGTATGGCTACACCTTC
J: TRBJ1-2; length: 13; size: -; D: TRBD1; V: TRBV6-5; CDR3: CATRTGFNYGYTF; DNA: TGTGCCACGAGGACAGGGTTTAACTATGGCTACACCTTC
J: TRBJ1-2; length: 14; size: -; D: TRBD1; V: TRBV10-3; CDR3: CAITDRGINYGYTF; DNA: TGTGCCATCACTGACAGGGGGATCAACTATGGCTACACCTTC
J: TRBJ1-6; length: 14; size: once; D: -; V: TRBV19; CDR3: CASSLASGNSPLHF; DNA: TGTGCCAGTAGTCTCGCTTCGGGGAATTCACCCCTCCACTTT
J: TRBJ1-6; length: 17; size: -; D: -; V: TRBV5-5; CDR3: CASSLAPTSGSDSPLHF; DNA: TGTGCCAGCAGCTTGGCCCCTACTTCAGGGTCGGATTCACCCCTCCACTTT
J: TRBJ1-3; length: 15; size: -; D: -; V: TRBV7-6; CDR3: CASSLEPGSGNTIYF; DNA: TGTGCCAGCAGCTTAGAGCCAGGATCTGGAAACACCATATATTTT
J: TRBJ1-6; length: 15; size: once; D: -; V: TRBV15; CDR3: CATSSSGGANSPLHF; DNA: TGTGCCACCAGCAGTTCGGGAGGGGCTAATTCACCCCTCCACTTT
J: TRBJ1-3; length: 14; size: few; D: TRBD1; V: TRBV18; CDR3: CASSPDRDGNTIYF; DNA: TGTGCCAGCTCACCGGACAGGGATGGAAACACCATATATTTT
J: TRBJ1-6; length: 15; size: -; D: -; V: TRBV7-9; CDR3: CASSPGSTGNSPLHF; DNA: TGTGCCAGCAGCCCCGGGTCCACGGGTAATTCACCCCTCCACTTT
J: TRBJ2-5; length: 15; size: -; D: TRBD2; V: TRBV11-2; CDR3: CASSLISSGQETQYF; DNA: TGTGCCAGCAGCTTGATCTCTAGCGGACAAGAGACCCAGTACTTC
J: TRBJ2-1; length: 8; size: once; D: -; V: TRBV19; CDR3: CANPHQFF; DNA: TGTGCCAACCCACACCAGTTCTTC
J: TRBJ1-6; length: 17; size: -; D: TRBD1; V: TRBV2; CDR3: CASSDLQGGVYNSPLHF; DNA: TGTGCCAGCAGTGACTTACAGGGGGGGGTCTATAATTCACCCCTCCACTTT
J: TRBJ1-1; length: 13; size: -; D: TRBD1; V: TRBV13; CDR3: CASSLARDRKAFF; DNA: TGTGCCAGCAGCTTAGCCCGGGACAGGAAAGCTTTCTTT
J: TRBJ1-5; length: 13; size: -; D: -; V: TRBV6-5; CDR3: CASSRGSGQPQHF; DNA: TGTGCCAGCAGCCGGGGATCCGGGCAGCCCCAGCATTTT
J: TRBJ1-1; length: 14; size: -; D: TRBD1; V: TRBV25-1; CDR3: CASSTQGGRTEAFF; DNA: TGTGCCAGCAGTACACAGGGGGGGAGAACTGAAGCTTTCTTT
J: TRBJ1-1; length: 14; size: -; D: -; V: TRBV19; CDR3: CASSQQDTNTEAFF; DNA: TGTGCCAGTAGCCAACAGGATACGAACACTGAAGCTTTCTTT
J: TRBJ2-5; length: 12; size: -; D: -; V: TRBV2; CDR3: CASKEGGETQYF; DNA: TGTGCCAGCAAGGAGGGGGGGGAGACCCAGTACTTC
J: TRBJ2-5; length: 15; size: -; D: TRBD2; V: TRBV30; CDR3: CARRGGPRGLGTQYF; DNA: TGTGCCCGGAGAGGCGGGCCGCGTGGACTAGGGACCCAGTACTTC
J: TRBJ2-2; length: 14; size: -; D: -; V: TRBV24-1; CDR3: CATSDFPRSGELFF; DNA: TGTGCCACCAGTGATTTCCCTCGGTCCGGGGAGCTGTTTTTT